The 26 T cell receptor beta chains below come from one sample, sequenced in a study of T cells expressing NK-cell markers. Following a re-call of the 5' RACE reads, TCRdb has one entry per CDR3 protein and lacks DNA. This sample's table has about 300,000 distinct CDR3 sequences. Sequencing input: blood T cells: a sorted CD56 or NKG2C T cell subset, CD4+ or CD8+ T cells, or bulk PBMC T cells (not recorded which). The receptors here all came from a woman aged 18 to 75 in good health.

The rearrangement joins TRBV18 to TRBJ1-2. Germline assignment: CDR1 KGHSH and CDR2 LQKENI. This CDR3 is built from 12 residues. CDR3: CASSPTRGGYTF.

This chain connects TRBV2 to TRBJ1-5. The CDR3 contains 11 residues. Germline V gives CDR1 SNHLY, CDR2 FYNNEI. Here the CDR3 reads CASSGGQPQHF.

V and J are TRBV7-9 and TRBJ1-1; absent DNA, TCRdb's TRBD1 call cannot be checked. The length of the CDR3 is 13 residues. CDR1 is SEHNR, CDR2 FQNEAQ, per germline (reference sequence). The CDR3 loop is CASKGVMNTEAFF.

The gene calls are TRBV20-1 and TRBJ1-5. The V gene's germline CDR1 is DFQATT and CDR2 SNEGSKA (reference sequence). The CDR3 has 15 residues. The CDR3 is CSASMRSEGHQPQHF.

V is TRBV6-1 and J is TRBJ2-2; TCRdb names TRBD2, which stays unverified in the absence of DNA. Germline V gene sequence: CDR1 MNHNS, CDR2 SASEGT. The CDR3 is 18 amino acids. This chain's CDR3 is CASRRLAGLGGNTGELFF.

The chain combines TRBV4-3 with TRBJ2-5; the D call from TCRdb, TRBD1, cannot be confirmed without DNA. Germline V gives CDR1 LGHNA, CDR2 YSLEER. The CDR3 spans 15 residues. The CDR3 loop is CASSQSLGQVETQYF.

The CDR3: CASSPTSGSVEQFF. V usage is TRBV5-1 and J usage is TRBJ2-1; TCRdb picks TRBD2, but there is no DNA to check that call. Germline V gives CDR1 SGHRS, CDR2 YFSETQ. The CDR3 loop spans 14 amino acids.

V usage is TRBV11-2 and J usage is TRBJ2-1; TCRdb names TRBD1, which stays unverified in the absence of DNA. Germline values: CDR1 SGHAT, CDR2 FQNNGV. The CDR3 runs to 20 residues. This CDR3 reads CASSLELAGPPRPIRDEQFF.

The CDR3 here is CSVAGGGNEKLFF. This chain uses TRBV29-1 with TRBJ1-4. The germline CDR1 and CDR2 sequences are SQVTM and ANQGSEA. The CDR3 spans 13 residues.

The chain has TRBV9 and TRBJ2-7; TCRdb's assignment of TRBD1 cannot be checked, as there is no DNA. The CDR3 contains 14 residues. Germline-derived CDR1 and CDR2 are SGDLS and YYNGEE. CDR3 in amino acids: CASSVRDSSYEQYF. The full variable domain, with the rest looked up from reference TRBV9 and TRBJ2-7, is DSGVTQTPKHLITATGQRVTLRCSPRSGDLSVYWYQQSLDQGLQFLIQYYNGEERAKGNILERFSAQQFPDLHSELNLSSLELGDSALYFCASSVRDSSYEQYFGPGTRLTVT.

This chain uses TRBV6-1 with TRBJ2-7; TCRdb proposes TRBD1, but this gene call is untestable without DNA. The germline gives CDR1 MNHNS, CDR2 SASEGT. CDR3 length equals 13 residues. The CDR3 here is CASSPLNSYEQYF.

The chain joins TRBV3-1 to TRBJ1-5; there is no DNA to check the TCRdb D call of TRBD1. Looked up from germline, CDR1 is LGHDT and CDR2 is YNNKEL (reference sequence). The CDR3 is made up of 14 amino acids. The CDR3: CASSRGTGRQPQHF.

The rearrangement links TRBV5-1 to TRBJ1-1; TCRdb lists TRBD1, though no DNA is available to test this call. CDR3 length equals 15 residues. In germline, CDR1 is SGHRS, CDR2 YFSETQ. CDR3 residues: CASSWVGGRNTEAFF. The whole variable domain, remainder taken from reference TRBV5-1 and TRBJ1-1, is KAGVTQTPRYLIKTRGQQVTLSCSPISGHRSVSWYQQTPGQGLQFLFEYFSETQRNKGNFPGRFSGRQFSNSRSEMNVSTLELGDSALYLCASSWVGGRNTEAFFGQGTRLTVV.

The chain carries TRBV5-8 and TRBJ2-3. The CDR3 consists of 17 residues. Germline CDR1 reads SGHTS; CDR2 reads YDEGEE. The CDR3 loop is CASSLDRVQKSTDTQYF.

The chain has TRBV28 and TRBJ2-7; TCRdb's D gene call, TRBD1, goes unchecked for lack of DNA. Germline-derived CDR1 and CDR2 are MDHEN and SYDVKM. This CDR3 has 15 amino acids. The CDR3 here is CASSAQTGAPYEQYF.

This chain connects TRBV29-1 to TRBJ2-4; the D call from TCRdb, TRBD1, cannot be confirmed without DNA. From germline, CDR1 is SQVTM and CDR2 ANQGSEA. The CDR3 is 14 residues long. CDR3 residues: CSVVRGTHGDIQYF.

This rearrangement joins TRBV24-1 to TRBJ2-3. The germline V gene encodes CDR1 KGHDR and CDR2 SFDVKD. The CDR3 sequence is 14 residues long. CDR3 in amino acids: CATSDLVGTDTQYF.

J is TRBJ2-7 and V is TRBV7-2; no DNA is available, so the TRBD2 call from TCRdb remains unchecked. This CDR3 is built from 14 residues. Germline CDR1 reads SGHTA; CDR2 reads FQGNSA. The CDR3 is CASSLARLGYEQYF.

The CDR3 spells CAWSGQGRNSPLHF. The chain uses TRBV30 and TRBJ1-6. From germline, CDR1 is GTSNPN and CDR2 SVGIG (reference sequence). The CDR3 loop spans 14 amino acids.

The gene calls are TRBV6-4 and TRBJ1-1. CDR3 length: 16 amino acids. The germline V gene encodes CDR1 MRHNA and CDR2 SNTAGT. CDR3 protein: CASSDPRTSPTTEAFF.

The chain recombines TRBV7-2 with TRBJ2-6. Germline values: CDR1 SGHTA, CDR2 FQGNSA. CDR3 length: 15 amino acids. This CDR3 is CASSPPSSGANVLTF.

The chain recombines TRBV5-6 with TRBJ2-1. The CDR3 loop spans 15 amino acids. Per germline, CDR1 SGHDT and CDR2 YYEEEE. CDR3: CASSLEQQLGNEQFF.

This chain uses TRBV7-9 with TRBJ2-1; without DNA, the TCRdb call of TRBD1 cannot be checked. The CDR3 contains 14 residues. Germline assignment: CDR1 SEHNR and CDR2 FQNEAQ (reference sequence). The CDR3 here is CASSIGGHKNEQFF.

This chain joins TRBV5-1 and TRBJ1-1; TCRdb's D call of TRBD1 is untestable without DNA. This CDR3 is built from 16 residues. Germline CDR1 is SGHRS and CDR2 is YFSETQ. CDR3 protein: CASSLSPRAGVTEAFF.

This chain links TRBV4-2 with TRBJ1-5; the TCRdb D gene call, TRBD1, has no DNA to confirm it. The CDR3 has 17 residues. CDR1 and CDR2 from the germline V gene are LGHNA and YNFKEQ. CDR3 loop: CASSQQGQGFGNQPQHF.

V usage is TRBV9 and J usage is TRBJ2-5; the TCRdb call, TRBD1, lacks DNA for checking. The CDR3 totals 19 residues. Germline V lookup: CDR1 SGDLS, CDR2 YYNGEE. The CDR3 here is CASSTRGVPGAGGQETQYF.